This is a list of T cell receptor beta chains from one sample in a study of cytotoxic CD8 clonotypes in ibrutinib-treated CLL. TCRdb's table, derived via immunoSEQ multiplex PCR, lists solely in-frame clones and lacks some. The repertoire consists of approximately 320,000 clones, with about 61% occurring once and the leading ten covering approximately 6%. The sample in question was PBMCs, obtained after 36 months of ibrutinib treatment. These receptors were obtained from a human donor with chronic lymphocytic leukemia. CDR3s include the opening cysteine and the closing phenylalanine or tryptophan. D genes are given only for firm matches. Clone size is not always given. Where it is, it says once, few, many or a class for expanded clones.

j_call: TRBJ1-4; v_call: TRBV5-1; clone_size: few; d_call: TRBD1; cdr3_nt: TGCGCCAGCAGCTTAAACAGGGGTGAAAAACTGTTTTTT; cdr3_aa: CASSLNRGEKLFF
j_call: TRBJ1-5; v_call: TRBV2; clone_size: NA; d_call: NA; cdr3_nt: TGTGCCAGCGATGGGGCAGGGCAGCCCCAGCATTTT; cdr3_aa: CASDGAGQPQHF
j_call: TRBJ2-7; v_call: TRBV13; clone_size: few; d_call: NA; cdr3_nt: TGTGCCAGCAGCTCATCAGGGAATATGCGCGAGCAGTACTTC; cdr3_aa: CASSSSGNMREQYF
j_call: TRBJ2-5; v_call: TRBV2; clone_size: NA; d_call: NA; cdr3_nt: TGTGCCAGCAGTGAGGGTCCCTACGGAGAGACCCAGTACTTC; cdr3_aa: CASSEGPYGETQYF
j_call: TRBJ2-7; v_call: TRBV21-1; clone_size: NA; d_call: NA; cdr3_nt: TGTGCCAGCAGCAAATCAGGAAGGGGACAGACTTACTACGAGCAGTACTTC; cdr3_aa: CASSKSGRGQTYYEQYF
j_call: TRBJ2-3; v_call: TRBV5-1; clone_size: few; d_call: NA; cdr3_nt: TGCGCCAGCAGCGAACCGACAGTCCCAGATACGCAGTATTTT; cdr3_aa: CASSEPTVPDTQYF
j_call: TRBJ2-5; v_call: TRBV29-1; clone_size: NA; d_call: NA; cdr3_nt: TGCAGCGTTGAATACGGGAGAGAGACCCAGTACTTC; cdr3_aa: CSVEYGRETQYF
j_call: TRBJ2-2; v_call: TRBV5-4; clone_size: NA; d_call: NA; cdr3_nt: TGTGCCAGCACACACAGAACCGGGGGCGGGCCGAACACCGGGGAGCTGTTTTTT; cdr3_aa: CASTHRTGGGPNTGELFF
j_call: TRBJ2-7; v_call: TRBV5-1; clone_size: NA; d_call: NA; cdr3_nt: TGCGCCAGCAGCTTGGCCACCCCGGTGTTCCCCACGGAGCAGTACTTC; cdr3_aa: CASSLATPVFPTEQYF
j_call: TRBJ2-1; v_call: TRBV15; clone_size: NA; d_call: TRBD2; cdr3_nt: TGTGCCACCAGTGGAAGCGGGGGGTACAATGAGCAGTTCTTC; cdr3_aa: CATSGSGGYNEQFF
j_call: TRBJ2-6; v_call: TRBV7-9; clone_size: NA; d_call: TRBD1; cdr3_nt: TGTGCCAGCAGACCCAGACAGGGGAGATCTGGGGCCAACGTCCTGACTTTC; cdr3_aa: CASRPRQGRSGANVLTF
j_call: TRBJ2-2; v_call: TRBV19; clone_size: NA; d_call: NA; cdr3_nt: TGTGCCAGTAGTATAAGGGGACTCACCGGGGAGCTGTTTTTT; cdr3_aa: CASSIRGLTGELFF
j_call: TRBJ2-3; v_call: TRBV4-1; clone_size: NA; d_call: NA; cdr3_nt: TGCGCCAGCAGCCAAGTTCCAGGGGCTAGCACAGATACGCAGTATTTT; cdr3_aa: CASSQVPGASTDTQYF
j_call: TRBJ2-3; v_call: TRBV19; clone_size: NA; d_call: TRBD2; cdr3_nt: TGTGCCAGTAGTCTAACCTCCGGGACTAGCTATCGTACGCAGTATTTT; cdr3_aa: CASSLTSGTSYRTQYF
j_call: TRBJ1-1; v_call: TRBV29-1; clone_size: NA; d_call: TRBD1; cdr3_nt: TGCAGCTCTGATGGGACAGTGAACACTGAAGCTTTCTTT; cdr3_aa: CSSDGTVNTEAFF
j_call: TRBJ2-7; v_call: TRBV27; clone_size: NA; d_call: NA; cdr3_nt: TGTGCCAGCAGTTTCCCAGGCAGTGCGGAGCAGTACTTC; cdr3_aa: CASSFPGSAEQYF
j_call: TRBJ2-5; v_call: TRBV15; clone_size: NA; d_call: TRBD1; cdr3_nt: TGTGCCACCAGCAGAGATAAACAGGGGGGAGAGACCCAGTACTTC; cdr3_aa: CATSRDKQGGETQYF
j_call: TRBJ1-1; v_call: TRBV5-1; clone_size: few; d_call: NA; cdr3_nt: TGCGCCAGCAGCGAGGAGCCCGGGGGCGGTTCCGAAACTTTCTTT; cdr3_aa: CASSEEPGGGSETFF
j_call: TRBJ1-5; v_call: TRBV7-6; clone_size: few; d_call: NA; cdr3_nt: TGTGCCAGCAGCCAGGGGCATAGCAATCAGCCCCAGCATTTT; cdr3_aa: CASSQGHSNQPQHF
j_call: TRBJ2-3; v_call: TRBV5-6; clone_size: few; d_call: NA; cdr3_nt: TGTGCCAGCAGCCCGGCTCCCCTTGATACGCAGTATTTT; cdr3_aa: CASSPAPLDTQYF
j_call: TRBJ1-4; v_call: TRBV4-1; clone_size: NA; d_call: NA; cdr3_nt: TGCGCCAGCAGCCAAGGGGGACACAAACTGTTTTTT; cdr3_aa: CASSQGGHKLFF
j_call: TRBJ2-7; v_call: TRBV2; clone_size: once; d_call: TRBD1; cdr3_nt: TGTGCCAGCAGGGACGGACAGGGACCACCCTACGAGCAGTACTTC; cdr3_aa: CASRDGQGPPYEQYF
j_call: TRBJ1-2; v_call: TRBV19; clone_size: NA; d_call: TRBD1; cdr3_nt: TGTGCCAGTAGTATGGGTGTCGGGACAGGGGGCGCGGGCGGCTACACCTTC; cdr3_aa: CASSMGVGTGGAGGYTF
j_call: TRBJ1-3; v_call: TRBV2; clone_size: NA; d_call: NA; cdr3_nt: TGTGCCAGCAGCACCGGTCCTGGAAACACCATATATTTT; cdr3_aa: CASSTGPGNTIYF
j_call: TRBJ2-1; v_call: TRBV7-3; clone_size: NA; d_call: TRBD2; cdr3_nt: TGTGCCAGCAGCTTATCCCCTGGAGGCGGGAGAACCCTCTCCTACAATGAGCAGTTCTTC; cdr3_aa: CASSLSPGGGRTLSYNEQFF
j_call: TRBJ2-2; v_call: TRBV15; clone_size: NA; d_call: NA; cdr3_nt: TGTGCCACCAGCAGAGGTGGGGTTACCGGGGAGCTGTTTTTT; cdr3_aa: CATSRGGVTGELFF
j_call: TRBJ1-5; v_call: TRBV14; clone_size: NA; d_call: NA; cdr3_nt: TGTGCCAGCAGCTTCCTTCCGGGGTACCCCCAGCATTTT; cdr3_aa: CASSFLPGYPQHF
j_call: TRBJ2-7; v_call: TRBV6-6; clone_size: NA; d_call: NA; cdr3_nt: TGTGCCAGCAGTTACCACAGGGACTCCTACGAGCAGTACTTC; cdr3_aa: CASSYHRDSYEQYF
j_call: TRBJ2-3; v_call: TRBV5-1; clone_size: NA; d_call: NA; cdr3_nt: TGCGCCAGCAGCTTGGCGGGGGATACGCAGTATTTT; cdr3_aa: CASSLAGDTQYF
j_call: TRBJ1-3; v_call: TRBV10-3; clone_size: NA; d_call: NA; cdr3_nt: TGTGCCATCACAAGCGCCCAGGCCGGTGGGGACACCATATATTTT; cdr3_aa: CAITSAQAGGDTIYF
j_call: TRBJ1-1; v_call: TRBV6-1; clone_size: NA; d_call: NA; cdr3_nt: TGTGCCAGCAGCGCAAAACCCGGAACACCCGCGGCTTTCTTT; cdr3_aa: CASSAKPGTPAAFF
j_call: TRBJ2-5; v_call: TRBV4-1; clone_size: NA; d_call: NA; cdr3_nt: TGCGCCAGCAGCCTAGGGACCCAAGAGACCCAGTACTTC; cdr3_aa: CASSLGTQETQYF
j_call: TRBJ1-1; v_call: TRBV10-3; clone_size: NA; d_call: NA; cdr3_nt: TGTGCCATCAGTGAGGCGGGGAACACTGAAGCTTTCTTT; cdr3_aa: CAISEAGNTEAFF
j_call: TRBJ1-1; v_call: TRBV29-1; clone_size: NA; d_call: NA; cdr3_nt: TGCAGCCCCAACAATGGGGAACATGACAGTATGGACACTGAAGCTTTCTTT; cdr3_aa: CSPNNGEHDSMDTEAFF
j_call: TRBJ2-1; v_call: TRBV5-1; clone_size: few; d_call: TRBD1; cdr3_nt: TGCGCCAGCAGCTTGGGGACAGGGGATGAGCAGTTCTTC; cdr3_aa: CASSLGTGDEQFF
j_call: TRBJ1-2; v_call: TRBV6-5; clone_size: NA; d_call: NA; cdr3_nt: TGTGCCAGCAGTGGTGACAGGACGTATGGCTACACCTTC; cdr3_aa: CASSGDRTYGYTF
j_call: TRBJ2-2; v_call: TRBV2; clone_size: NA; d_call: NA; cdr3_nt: TGTGCCAGCATCGCACTCTTTCCGGGGACCCCCACGCCCGGGGAGCTGTTTTTT; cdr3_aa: CASIALFPGTPTPGELFF
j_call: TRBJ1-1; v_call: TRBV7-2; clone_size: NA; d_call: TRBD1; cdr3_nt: TGTGCCAGCAGCTCAGGACAGGGGCAGAACACTGAAGCTTTCTTT; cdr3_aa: CASSSGQGQNTEAFF
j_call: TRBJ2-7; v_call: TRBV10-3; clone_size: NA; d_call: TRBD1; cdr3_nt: TGTGCCATCAGTGAGATACAGGGGCTGGGGAGCTCCTACGAGCAGTACTTC; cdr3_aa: CAISEIQGLGSSYEQYF
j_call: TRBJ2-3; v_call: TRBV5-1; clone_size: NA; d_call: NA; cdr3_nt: TGCGCCAGCAGACAGGGGGGGAGAGATACGCAGTATTTT; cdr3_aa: CASRQGGRDTQYF
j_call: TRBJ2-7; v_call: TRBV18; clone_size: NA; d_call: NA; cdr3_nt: TGTGCCAGCTCACCCCCGCTGGGCCTCCCCCCCTACGAGCAGTACTTC; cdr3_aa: CASSPPLGLPPYEQYF
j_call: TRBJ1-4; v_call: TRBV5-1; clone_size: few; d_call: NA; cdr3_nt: TGCGCCAGCAGCTTGGGTTCAGGCGCTAATGAAAAACTGTTTTTT; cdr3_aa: CASSLGSGANEKLFF
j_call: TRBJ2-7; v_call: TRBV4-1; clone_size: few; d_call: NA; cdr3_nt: TGCGCCAGCAGCCCTGACTACGAGCAGTACTTC; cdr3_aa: CASSPDYEQYF
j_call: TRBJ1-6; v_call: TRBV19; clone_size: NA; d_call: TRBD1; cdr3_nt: TGTGCCAGTAGTGCGGGACAGATTTCGAATTCACCCCTCCACTTT; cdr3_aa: CASSAGQISNSPLHF
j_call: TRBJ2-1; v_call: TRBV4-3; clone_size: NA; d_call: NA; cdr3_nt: TGCGCCAGCAGCCATACCTCCGGGGCCTACAATGAGCAGTTCTTC; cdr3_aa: CASSHTSGAYNEQFF
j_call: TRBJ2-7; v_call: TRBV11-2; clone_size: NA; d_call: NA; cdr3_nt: TGTGCCAGCAGCTTAGATCTAACCGGGGCCGAGCAGTACTTC; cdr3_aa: CASSLDLTGAEQYF
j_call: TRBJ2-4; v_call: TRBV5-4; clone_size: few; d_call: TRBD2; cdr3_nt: TGTGCCACCGAAGCGGGAGATAGGAACATTCAGTACTTC; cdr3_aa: CATEAGDRNIQYF
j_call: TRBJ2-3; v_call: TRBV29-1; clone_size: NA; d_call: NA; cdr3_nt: TGCAGCGTCCTAACCGGGCGGGATCGGGCAGATACGCAGTATTTT; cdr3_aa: CSVLTGRDRADTQYF
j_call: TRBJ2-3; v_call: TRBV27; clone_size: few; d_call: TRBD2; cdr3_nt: TGTGCCAGCACCCCAGCGGGATGGGGAACAGATACGCAGTATTTT; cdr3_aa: CASTPAGWGTDTQYF